This is a list of T cell receptor beta chains from one sample in a study of blood T cell repertoires in COVID-19. Sequencing used immunoSEQ multiplex PCR; TCRdb keeps in-frame clones, though not all of them. The sample consists of about 370,000 clones, 87% of them appearing once. Sequenced input: peripheral blood. These receptor sequences come from a woman aged 25 to 39 with COVID-19, enrolled during active disease. Both conserved end residues are part of each CDR3. A D gene is named only where the DNA matches it firmly. Size tells how often a clone was seen (once, few, many) or the class of an expanded clone, and some rows leave it out.

V gene	clone size	D gene	J gene	CDR3 protein	CDR3 DNA
TRBV24-1	-	-	TRBJ1-3	CATSDSRDPGNTIYF	TGTGCCACCAGTGATTCGAGGGATCCTGGAAACACCATATATTTT
TRBV19	-	-	TRBJ2-6	CASSPGVAGANVLTF	TGTGCCAGTAGTCCCGGGGTGGCTGGGGCCAACGTCCTGACTTTC
TRBV19	-	-	TRBJ1-1	CASTPLSGSIEAFF	TGTGCCAGTACTCCCCTCAGCGGGTCGATTGAAGCTTTCTTT
TRBV19	few	-	TRBJ2-7	CASSPHPSTYEQYF	TGTGCCAGTAGTCCACACCCTAGCACCTACGAGCAGTACTTC
TRBV15	-	TRBD2	TRBJ2-1	CATSKGSGGGSPSALFF	TGTGCCACCAGCAAGGGGTCCGGGGGGGGGAGCCCTAGCGCCCTGTTCTTC
TRBV6-1	-	-	TRBJ2-7	CASSESRAEQYF	TGTGCCAGCAGTGAAAGCCGAGCCGAGCAGTACTTC
TRBV7-9	-	-	TRBJ2-5	CAMRDMEKKTQYF	TGTGCTATGAGGGACATGGAAAAAAAGACCCAGTACTTC
TRBV28	-	TRBD2	TRBJ2-5	CASSPGLAATQETQYF	TGTGCCAGCAGTCCGGGACTAGCGGCTACACAAGAGACCCAGTACTTC
TRBV28	-	TRBD2	TRBJ2-7	CASSLWGTSGRRTYEQYF	TGTGCCAGCAGTTTATGGGGGACTAGCGGGAGAAGAACTTACGAGCAGTACTTC
TRBV28	few	TRBD2	TRBJ2-3	CASRPLGRGNTQYF	TGTGCCAGCAGACCGCTGGGGAGGGGAAATACGCAGTATTTT
TRBV6-1	once	-	TRBJ2-6	CASSEGGGRISGANVLTF	TGTGCCAGCAGTGAAGGGGGGGGGCGCATCTCTGGGGCCAACGTCCTGACTTTC